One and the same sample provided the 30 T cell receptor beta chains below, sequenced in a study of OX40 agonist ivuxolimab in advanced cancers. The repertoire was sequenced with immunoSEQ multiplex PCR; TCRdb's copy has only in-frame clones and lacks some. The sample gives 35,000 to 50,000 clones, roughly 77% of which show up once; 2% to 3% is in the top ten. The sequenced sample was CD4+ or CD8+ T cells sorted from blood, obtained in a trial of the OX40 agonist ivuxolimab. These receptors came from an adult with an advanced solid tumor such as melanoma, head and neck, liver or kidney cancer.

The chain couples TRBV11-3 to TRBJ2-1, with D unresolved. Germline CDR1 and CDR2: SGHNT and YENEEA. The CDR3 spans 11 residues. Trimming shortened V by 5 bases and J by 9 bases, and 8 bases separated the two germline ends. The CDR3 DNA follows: TGTGCCAGCAGCCAGTTGAGTGAGCAGTTCTTC. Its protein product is CASSQLSEQFF.

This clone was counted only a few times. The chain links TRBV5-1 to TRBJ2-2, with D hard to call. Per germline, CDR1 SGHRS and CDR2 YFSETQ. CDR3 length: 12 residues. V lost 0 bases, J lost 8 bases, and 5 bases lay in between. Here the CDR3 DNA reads TGCGCCAGCAGCTTGGGCCAAGGGGAGCTGTTTTTT. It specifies CASSLGQGELFF.

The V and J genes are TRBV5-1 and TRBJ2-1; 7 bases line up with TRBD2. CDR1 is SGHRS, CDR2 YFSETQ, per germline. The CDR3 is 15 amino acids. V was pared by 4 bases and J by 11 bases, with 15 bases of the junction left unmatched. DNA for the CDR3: TGCGCCAGCAGCAATTTGGGCGGGAGTAGGGCTCAGCAGTTCTTC. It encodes CASSNLGGSRAQQFF. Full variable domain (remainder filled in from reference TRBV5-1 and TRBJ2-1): KAGVTQTPRYLIKTRGQQVTLSCSPISGHRSVSWYQQTPGQGLQFLFEYFSETQRNKGNFPGRFSGRQFSNSRSEMNVSTLELGDSALYLCASSNLGGSRAQQFFGPGTRLTVL.

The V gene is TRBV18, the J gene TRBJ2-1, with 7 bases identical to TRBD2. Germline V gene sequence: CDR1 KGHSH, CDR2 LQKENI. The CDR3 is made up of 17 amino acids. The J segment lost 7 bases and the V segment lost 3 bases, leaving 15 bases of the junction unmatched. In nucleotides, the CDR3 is TGTGCCAGCTCACCTTCTTTTAGCGGGTCTGGGGGGAATGAGCAGTTCTTC. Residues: CASSPSFSGSGGNEQFF.

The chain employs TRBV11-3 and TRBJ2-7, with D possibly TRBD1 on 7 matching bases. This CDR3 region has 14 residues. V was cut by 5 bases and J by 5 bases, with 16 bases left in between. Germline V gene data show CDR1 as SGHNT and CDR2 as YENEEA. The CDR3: CASSPRGELNEQYF. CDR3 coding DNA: TGTGCCAGCAGCCCCAGGGGGGAGCTAAACGAGCAGTACTTC.

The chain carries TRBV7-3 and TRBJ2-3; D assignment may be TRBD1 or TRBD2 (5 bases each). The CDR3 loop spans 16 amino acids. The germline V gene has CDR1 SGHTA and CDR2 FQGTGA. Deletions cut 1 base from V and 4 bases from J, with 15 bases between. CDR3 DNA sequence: TGTGCCAGCAGCTTAATTGGGGGACGGGCCCCAGATACGCAGTATTTT. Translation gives CASSLIGGRAPDTQYF.

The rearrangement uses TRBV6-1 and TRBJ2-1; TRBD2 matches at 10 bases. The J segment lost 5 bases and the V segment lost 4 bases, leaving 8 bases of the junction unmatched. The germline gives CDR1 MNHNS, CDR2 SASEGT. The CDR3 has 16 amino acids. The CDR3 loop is CASSVMSGRADNEQFF. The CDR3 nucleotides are TGTGCCAGCAGTGTCATGAGCGGGAGGGCCGACAATGAGCAGTTCTTC.

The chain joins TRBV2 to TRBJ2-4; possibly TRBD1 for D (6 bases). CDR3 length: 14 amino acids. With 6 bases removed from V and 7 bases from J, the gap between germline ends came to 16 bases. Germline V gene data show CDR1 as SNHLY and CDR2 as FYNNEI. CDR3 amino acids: CASRPGQVNNIQYF. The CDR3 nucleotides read TGTGCCAGCAGACCGGGACAAGTGAATAACATTCAGTACTTC.

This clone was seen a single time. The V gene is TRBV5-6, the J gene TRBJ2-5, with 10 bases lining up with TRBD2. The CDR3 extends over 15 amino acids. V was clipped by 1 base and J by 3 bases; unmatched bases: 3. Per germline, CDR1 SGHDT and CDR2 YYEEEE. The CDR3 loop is CASSLWLAGEETQYF. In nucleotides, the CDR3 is TGTGCCAGCAGCTTGTGGCTAGCGGGAGAAGAGACCCAGTACTTC.

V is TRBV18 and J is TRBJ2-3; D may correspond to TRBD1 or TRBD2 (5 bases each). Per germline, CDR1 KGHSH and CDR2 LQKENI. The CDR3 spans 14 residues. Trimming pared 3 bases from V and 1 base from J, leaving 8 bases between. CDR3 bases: TGTGCCAGCTCACCGGGGGAAGGCACAGATACGCAGTATTTT. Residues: CASSPGEGTDTQYF.

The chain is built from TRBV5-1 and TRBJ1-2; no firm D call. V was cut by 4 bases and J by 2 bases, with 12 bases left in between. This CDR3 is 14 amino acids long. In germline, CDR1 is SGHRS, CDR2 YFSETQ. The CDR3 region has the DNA TGCGCCAGCAGCCTTATGGACGGGAACTATGGCTACACCTTC. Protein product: CASSLMDGNYGYTF.

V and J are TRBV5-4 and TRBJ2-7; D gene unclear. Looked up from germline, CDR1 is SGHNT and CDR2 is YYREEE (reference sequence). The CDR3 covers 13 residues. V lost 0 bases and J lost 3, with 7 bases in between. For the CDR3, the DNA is TGTGCCAGCAGCTTGGACACCAACTACGAGCAGTACGTC. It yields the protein CASSLDTNYEQYV.

The CDR3 region is CASSVSPPTGELFF. As DNA, the CDR3 is TGTGCCAGCAGCGTATCCCCTCCAACCGGGGAGCTGTTTTTT. The chain recombines TRBV9 with TRBJ2-2; the D is unclear. V shed 1 base and J shed 5 bases, with 9 bases lying between them. Germline V lookup: CDR1 SGDLS, CDR2 YYNGEE. This CDR3 contains 14 residues.

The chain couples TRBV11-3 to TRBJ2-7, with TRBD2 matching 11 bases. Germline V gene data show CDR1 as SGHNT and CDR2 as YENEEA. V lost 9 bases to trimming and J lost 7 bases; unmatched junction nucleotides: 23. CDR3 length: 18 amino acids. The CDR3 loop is CASQPGQIGLAGAGEQYV. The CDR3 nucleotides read TGTGCCAGTCAGCCGGGACAAATCGGACTAGCGGGTGCGGGGGAGCAGTACGTC.

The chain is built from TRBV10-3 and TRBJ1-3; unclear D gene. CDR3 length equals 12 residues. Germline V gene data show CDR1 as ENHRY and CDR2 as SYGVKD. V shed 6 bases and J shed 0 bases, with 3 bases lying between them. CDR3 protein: CAISVSGNTIYF. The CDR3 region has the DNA TGTGCCATCAGCGTCTCTGGAAACACCATATATTTT.

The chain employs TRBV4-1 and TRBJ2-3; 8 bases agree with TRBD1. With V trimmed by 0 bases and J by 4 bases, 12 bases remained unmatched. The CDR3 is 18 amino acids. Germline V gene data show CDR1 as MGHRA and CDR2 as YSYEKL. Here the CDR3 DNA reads TGCGCCAGCAGCCAAGACCCCTCCCAGGCGGGACAGGCAGATACGCAGTATTTT. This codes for CASSQDPSQAGQADTQYF.

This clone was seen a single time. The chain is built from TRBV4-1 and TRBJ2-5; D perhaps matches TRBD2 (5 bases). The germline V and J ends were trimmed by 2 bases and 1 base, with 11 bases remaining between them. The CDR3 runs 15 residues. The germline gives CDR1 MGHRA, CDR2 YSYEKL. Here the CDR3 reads CASSQPGLSQETQYF. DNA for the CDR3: TGCGCCAGCAGCCAACCCGGACTGAGCCAAGAGACCCAGTACTTC.

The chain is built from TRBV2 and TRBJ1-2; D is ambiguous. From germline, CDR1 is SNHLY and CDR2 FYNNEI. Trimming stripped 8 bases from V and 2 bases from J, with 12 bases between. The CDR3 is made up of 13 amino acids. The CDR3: CASLRPGNYGYTF. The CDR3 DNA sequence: TGTGCCAGCCTCCGACCGGGAAACTATGGCTACACCTTC.

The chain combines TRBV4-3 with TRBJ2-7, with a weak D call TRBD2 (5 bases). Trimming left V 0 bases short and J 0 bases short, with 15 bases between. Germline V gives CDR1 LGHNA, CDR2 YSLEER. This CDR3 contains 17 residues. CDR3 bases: TGCGCCAGCAGCCAAGACGTGGGAGCAGTGAACTCCTACGAGCAGTACTTC. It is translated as CASSQDVGAVNSYEQYF.

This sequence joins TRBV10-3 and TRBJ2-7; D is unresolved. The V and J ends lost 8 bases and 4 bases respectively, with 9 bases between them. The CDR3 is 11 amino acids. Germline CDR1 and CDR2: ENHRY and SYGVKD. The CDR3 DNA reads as TGTGCCATCGCGGACGGATACGAGCAGTACGTC. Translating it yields CAIADGYEQYV.

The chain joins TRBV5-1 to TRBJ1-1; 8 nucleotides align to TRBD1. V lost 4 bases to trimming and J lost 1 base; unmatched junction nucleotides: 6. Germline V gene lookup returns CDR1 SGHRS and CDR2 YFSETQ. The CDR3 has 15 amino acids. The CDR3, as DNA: TGCGCCAGCAGCAGGACAGGGAGCGGGAACACTGAAGCTTTCTTT. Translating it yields CASSRTGSGNTEAFF.

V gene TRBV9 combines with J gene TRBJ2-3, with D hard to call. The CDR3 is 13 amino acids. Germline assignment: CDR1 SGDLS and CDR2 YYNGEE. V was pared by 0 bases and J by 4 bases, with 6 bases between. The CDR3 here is CASSVVLADTQYF. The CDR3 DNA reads TGTGCCAGCAGCGTAGTGTTAGCAGATACGCAGTATTTT.

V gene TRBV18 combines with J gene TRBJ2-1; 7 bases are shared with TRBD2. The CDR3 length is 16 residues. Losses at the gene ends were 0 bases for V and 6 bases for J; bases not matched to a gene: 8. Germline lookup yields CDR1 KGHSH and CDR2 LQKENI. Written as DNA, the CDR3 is TGTGCCAGCTCACCACCTGGTGGCGGGAGCGGCAATGAGCAGTTCTTC. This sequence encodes CASSPPGGGSGNEQFF. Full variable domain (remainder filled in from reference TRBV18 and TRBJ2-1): NAGVMQNPRHLVRRRGQEARLRCSPMKGHSHVYWYRQLPEEGLKFMVYLQKENIIDESGMPKERFSAEFPKEGPSILRIQQVVRGDSAAYFCASSPPGGGSGNEQFFGPGTRLTVL.

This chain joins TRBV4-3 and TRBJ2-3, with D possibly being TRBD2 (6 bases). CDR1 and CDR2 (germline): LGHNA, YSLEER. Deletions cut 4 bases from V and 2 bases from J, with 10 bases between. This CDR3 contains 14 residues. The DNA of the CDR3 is TGCGCCAGCAGCCTTAGCGGATTCACAGATACGCAGTATTTT. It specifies CASSLSGFTDTQYF.

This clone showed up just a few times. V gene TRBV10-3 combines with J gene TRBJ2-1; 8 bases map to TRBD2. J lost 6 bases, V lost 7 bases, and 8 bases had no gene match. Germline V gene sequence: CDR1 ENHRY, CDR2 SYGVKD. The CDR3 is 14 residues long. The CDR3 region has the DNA TGTGCCATCAAGGGGACTAGTCTGGGCAATGAGCAGTTCTTC. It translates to CAIKGTSLGNEQFF.

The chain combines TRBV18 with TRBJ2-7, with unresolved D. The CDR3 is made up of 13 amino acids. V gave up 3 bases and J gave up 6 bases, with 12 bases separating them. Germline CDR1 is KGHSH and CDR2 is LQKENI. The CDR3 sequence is CASSPDASSEQYF. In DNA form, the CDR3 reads TGTGCCAGCTCACCCGATGCCTCGTCCGAGCAGTACTTC.

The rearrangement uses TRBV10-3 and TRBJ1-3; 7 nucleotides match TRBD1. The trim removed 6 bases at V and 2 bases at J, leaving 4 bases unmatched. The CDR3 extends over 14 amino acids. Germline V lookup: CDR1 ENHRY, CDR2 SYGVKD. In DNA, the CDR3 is TGTGCCATCAGCCCAGGGGGAGCTGGAAACACCATATATTTT. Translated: CAISPGGAGNTIYF.

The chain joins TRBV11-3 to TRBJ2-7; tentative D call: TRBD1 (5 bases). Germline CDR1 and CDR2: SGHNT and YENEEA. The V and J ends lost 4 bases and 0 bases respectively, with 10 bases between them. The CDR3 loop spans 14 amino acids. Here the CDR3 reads CASSSHRSSYEQYF. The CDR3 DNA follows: TGTGCCAGCAGCTCCCACAGGAGCTCCTACGAGCAGTACTTC.

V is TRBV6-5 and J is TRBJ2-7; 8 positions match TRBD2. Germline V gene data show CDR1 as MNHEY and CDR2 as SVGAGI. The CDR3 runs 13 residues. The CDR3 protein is CTSSPGLAGEQYV. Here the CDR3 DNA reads TGTACCAGCAGTCCCGGACTAGCCGGGGAGCAGTACGTC.

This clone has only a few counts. The DNA for the CDR3 is TGTGCCAGCAGGGGGACAACCCACTATGGCTACACCTTC. Protein sequence: CASRGTTHYGYTF. This rearrangement joins TRBV11-1 to TRBJ1-2; perhaps TRBD1 as D (6 bases). V was clipped by 6 bases and J by 3 bases, with 11 bases between them. The V gene's germline CDR1 is SGHAT and CDR2 FQDESV (reference sequence). The CDR3 runs to 13 residues.